Following are 10 T cell receptor beta chains from one sample sequenced in a study of shared clonotypes between healthy human individuals. Produced via immunoSEQ multiplex PCR; TCRdb's table is partial and in-frame only. The sample includes under 1,100,000 clones, about 80% of them seen just once. Source material: memory CD4+ T cells sorted from blood. Stated subset: CD45RA-negative fraction. The receptors were sampled from a man between 18 and 35 years old in good health.

This clone appeared a few times. This chain uses TRBV5-5 with TRBJ1-4, with no clear D. CDR1 and CDR2 from the germline V gene are SGHKS and YYEKEE (reference sequence). CDR3 size: 16 residues. V lost 2 bases and J 8 bases, leaving 19 bases between the germline ends. The CDR3 DNA reads as TGTGCCAGCAGCTTTTTGTCCGGGATAACTGGGGAAAAACTGTTTTTT. Translation: CASSFLSGITGEKLFF.

The chain joins TRBV10-2 to TRBJ2-7, with D possibly matching TRBD1 (5 bases). The length of the CDR3 is 11 residues. V dropped 6 bases and J dropped 7 bases, with 10 bases sitting between them. Germline V gene lookup returns CDR1 WSHSY and CDR2 SAAADI. In nucleotides, the CDR3 is TGCGCCAGCAGGGCAGGGTTGGAGCAGTACTTC. Translation gives CASRAGLEQYF.

This clone was recorded once. The chain has TRBV10-3 and TRBJ1-1, with 7 bases identical to TRBD1. Germline CDR1 and CDR2: ENHRY and SYGVKD. CDR3 length: 15 residues. V was clipped by 0 bases and J by 4 bases; unmatched bases: 5. This chain's CDR3 is CAISESSRGATEAFF. The CDR3 DNA sequence: TGTGCCATCAGTGAGTCGTCCAGGGGGGCCACTGAAGCTTTCTTT.

The chain has TRBV11-3 and TRBJ2-7, with D uncertain. The V gene's germline CDR1 is SGHNT and CDR2 YENEEA. The V and J ends lost 5 bases and 5 bases respectively, with 19 bases between them. The length of the CDR3 is 15 residues. The CDR3 DNA follows: TGTGCCAGCAGCGACGACGAAATCGACGTCCACGAGCAGTACTTC. Its protein is CASSDDEIDVHEQYF.

This CDR3 is CASSFGDSNQPQHF. The CDR3 bases are TGCGCCAGCAGCTTCGGAGATAGCAATCAGCCCCAGCATTTT. The chain joins TRBV5-1 to TRBJ1-5; D unclear. Germline-derived CDR1 and CDR2 are SGHRS and YFSETQ. Trimming removed 2 bases from V and 0 bases from J, with 6 bases in between. This CDR3 has 14 residues. The whole variable domain, filled in from reference TRBV5-1 and TRBJ1-5, reads KAGVTQTPRYLIKTRGQQVTLSCSPISGHRSVSWYQQTPGQGLQFLFEYFSETQRNKGNFPGRFSGRQFSNSRSEMNVSTLELGDSALYLCASSFGDSNQPQHFGDGTRLSIL.

The rearrangement uses TRBV2 and TRBJ2-3, with D possibly matching TRBD2 (5 bases). The CDR3 totals 14 residues. V lost 4 bases to trimming and J lost 2 bases, with 10 bases between them. Germline V lookup: CDR1 SNHLY, CDR2 FYNNEI. The CDR3 DNA reads as TGTGCCAGCAGTGTGGGTAGCGTCACAGATACGCAGTATTTT. This sequence encodes CASSVGSVTDTQYF.

About this clone itself: The same CDR3 arises from other DNA sequences in this sample as well. The chain employs TRBV6-1 and TRBJ2-7; TRBD1 matches at 9 bases. V shed 6 bases and J 4 bases; nucleotides not matched to a gene: 4. CDR1 and CDR2 from the germline V gene are MNHNS and SASEGT. CDR3 size: 13 residues. CDR3 DNA sequence: TGTGCCAGCAGGGGACAGGGAGGGTACGAGCAGTACTTC. Translation: CASRGQGGYEQYF.

This clone came up once. The chain carries TRBV21-1 and TRBJ1-6; the table assigns TRBD1, which was not confirmed against the DNA. TRBV21-1 is given as a pseudogene. This CDR3 is 15 amino acids long. CDR3 sequence reads: CASSKEGTGNSPLHF. The CDR3 DNA is TGTGCCAGCAGCAAAGAGGGGACAGGTAATTCACCCCTCCACTTT.

The J gene is TRBJ2-3, the V gene TRBV28, with 8 bases lining up with TRBD2. The CDR3 has 17 residues. The V segment lost 5 bases and the J segment 2 bases; nucleotides outside the gene matches: 12. Germline loops: CDR1 MDHEN, CDR2 SYDVKM. Written as DNA, the CDR3 is TGTGCCAGCAGTCCCCCCCATGCGGGGGGTTTCACAGATACGCAGTATTTT. Translating gives CASSPPHAGGFTDTQYF. The variable domain in full, with the rest retrieved from reference TRBV28 and TRBJ2-3, is DVKVTQSSRYLVKRTGEKVFLECVQDMDHENMFWYRQDPGLGLRLIYFSYDVKMKEKGDIPEGYSVSREKKERFSLILESASTNQTSMYLCASSPPHAGGFTDTQYFGPGTRLTVL.

J is TRBJ2-5 and V is TRBV18, with D possibly being TRBD1 (7 bases). This CDR3 is built from 14 residues. Germline assignment: CDR1 KGHSH and CDR2 LQKENI. Trimming stripped 1 base from V and 5 bases from J, with 11 bases between. The chain's CDR3 is CASSPLQGRETQYF. The CDR3 DNA is TGTGCCAGCTCACCACTACAGGGGAGGGAGACCCAGTACTTC.